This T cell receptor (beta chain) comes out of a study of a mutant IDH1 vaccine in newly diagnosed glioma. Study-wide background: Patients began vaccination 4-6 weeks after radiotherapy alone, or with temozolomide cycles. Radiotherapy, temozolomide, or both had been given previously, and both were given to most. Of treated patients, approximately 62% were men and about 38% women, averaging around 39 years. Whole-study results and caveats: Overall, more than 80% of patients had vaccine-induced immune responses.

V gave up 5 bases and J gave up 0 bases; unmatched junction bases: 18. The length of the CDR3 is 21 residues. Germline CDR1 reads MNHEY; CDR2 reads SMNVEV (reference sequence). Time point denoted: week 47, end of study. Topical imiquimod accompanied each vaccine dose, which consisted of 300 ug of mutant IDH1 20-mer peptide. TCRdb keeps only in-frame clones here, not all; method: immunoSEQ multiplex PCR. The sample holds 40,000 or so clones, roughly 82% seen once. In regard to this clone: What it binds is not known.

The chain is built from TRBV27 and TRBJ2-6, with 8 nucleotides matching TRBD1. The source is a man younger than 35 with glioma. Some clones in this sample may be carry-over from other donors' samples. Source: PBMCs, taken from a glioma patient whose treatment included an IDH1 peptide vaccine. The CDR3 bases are TGTGCCAGCAGTGTTTCCTGGGACAGGTGGGTTCCTATCTCTGGGGCCAACGTCCTGACTTTC. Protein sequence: CASSVSWDRWVPISGANVLTF.